One sample yielded the 25 T cell receptor beta chains listed below, sequenced in a study of T cells in Graves' hyperthyroidism and ophthalmopathy (dated by TCRdb to between 2018 and 2020). Library creation used multiplex PCR. The reads were generated on an Illumina HiSeq 2000. TCR beta CDR3 regions were amplified from RNA transcripts. The first round of RT-PCR for the TCR CDR3 was performed with the HTBI primer set and the Qiagen OneStep RT-PCR kit. The public reads were quality trimmed at Q25 with fastp and then assembled into clones with MiXCR by TCRdb, keeping productive beta chains. CDR3 protein duplicates are merged, each entry listing the most common genes and DNA. The sample table contains 640,000 or so distinct CDR3 sequences; only one count was recorded for 11% to 15% of them. The top ten constitute roughly 7% of the sample. Sequences were obtained from blood. These receptor sequences come from a young woman with Graves' ophthalmopathy.

In its sample, this clonotype was seen once. This may be a read error, as it is one base from a much larger clone. The chain couples TRBV7-2 to TRBJ2-5, with D perhaps assigned TRBD1 or TRBD2 (7 bases each). The closer fit of TRBJ2-1 to the DNA end suggests the J call may be wrong. The CDR3 sequence is 13 residues long. Germline-derived CDR1 and CDR2 are SGHTA and FQGNSA. CDR3: CASSPRGGETQFF. CDR3 DNA: TGCGCCAGCAGCCCCAGGGGGGGAGAGACCCAGTTCTTC.

This clonotype was seen a few times. The CDR3 sequence is CASRGAIAGAQETQYF. DNA of the CDR3: TGTGCCAGCAGGGGGGCGATAGCGGGGGCCCAAGAGACCCAGTACTTC. V and J are TRBV5-6 and TRBJ2-5, with TRBD2 identical over 9 bases. Germline V CDR1 and CDR2: SGHDT, YYEEEE. The CDR3 has 16 residues. The V gene end was trimmed by 5 bases and the J gene end by 1 base; junction bases not matched to a gene: 9.

Concerning this clonotype itself: A much larger clonotype is one base distant, so this may be a read error. The chain uses TRBV29-1 and TRBJ2-6; D gene ambiguous. Germline V gene data show CDR1 as SQVTM and CDR2 as ANQGSEA. Trimming removed 3 bases at V and 2 bases at J, with 5 bases between. The CDR3 contains 13 residues. In DNA form, the CDR3 reads TGCAGCGTTGAGGTAACTGGGGCCAACGTCCTGACTTTC. Its protein product is CSVEVTGANVLTF.

This clonotype was recorded many times. The chain has TRBV5-1 and TRBJ1-2; no reliable D call. The V gene's germline CDR1 is SGHRS and CDR2 YFSETQ. The CDR3 length is 14 residues. With 0 bases removed from V and 1 base from J, the gap between germline ends came to 7 bases. DNA of the CDR3: TGCGCCAGCAGCTTGGATCGACGTAACTATGGCTACACCTTC. The encoded protein is CASSLDRRNYGYTF.

This clonotype came up a few times. The rearrangement joins TRBV5-1 to TRBJ2-5; 9 bases align to TRBD2. Germline V gene data show CDR1 as SGHRS and CDR2 as YFSETQ. V gave up 5 bases and J gave up 1 base; unmatched junction bases: 3. This CDR3 comprises 14 residues. The CDR3 bases are TGCGCCAGCAGGGGGACTAGCAGCCAAGAGACCCAGTACTTC. It specifies CASRGTSSQETQYF.

In nucleotides, the CDR3 is TGTGCCAGCAGCTTGGGGGGACAGTTCCAAGAGACCCAGTACTTC. This codes for CASSLGGQFQETQYF. The V gene is TRBV5-5, the J gene TRBJ2-5; 7 nucleotides agree with TRBD1. CDR1 is SGHKS and CDR2 is YYEKEE in the germline V gene (reference sequence). V lost 0 bases and J lost 1; bases outside the gene matches: 3. The CDR3 extends over 15 amino acids.

This clonotype was seen repeatedly, ten times or more. V and J are TRBV27 and TRBJ2-2, with D maybe TRBD2 (6 bases). The germline V gene encodes CDR1 MNHEY and CDR2 SMNVEV (reference sequence). The germline V and J ends were trimmed by 11 bases and 6 bases, with 19 bases remaining between them. This CDR3 spans 14 amino acids. CDR3 region: CAGRLGHGAGELFF. CDR3 DNA sequence: TGTGCCGGGAGGCTCGGACATGGGGCCGGGGAGCTGTTTTTT.

This clonotype has ten or more counts. The gene calls are TRBV7-9 and TRBJ2-3; D assignment may be TRBD1 or TRBD2 (5 bases each). The CDR3 is 15 amino acids. Germline V gene lookup returns CDR1 SEHNR and CDR2 FQNEAQ (reference sequence). The V gene lost 5 bases and the J gene lost 1 base, with 13 bases spanning the gap. The CDR3 DNA sequence: TGTGCCAGCAGCGCCAGGATGGGGGGCACAGATACGCAGTATTTT. Translated: CASSARMGGTDTQYF. The variable domain in full, completed from reference TRBV7-9 and TRBJ2-3, reads DTGVSQNPRHKITKRGQNVTFRCDPISEHNRLYWYRQTLGQGPEFLTYFQNEAQLEKSRLLSDRFSAERPKGSFSTLEIQRTEQGDSAMYLCASSARMGGTDTQYFGPGTRLTVL.

The chain links TRBV27 to TRBJ2-7, with 8 nucleotides matching TRBD2. V gave up 8 bases and J gave up 6 bases; unmatched junction bases: 12. CDR3 length: 14 amino acids. Germline V gives CDR1 MNHEY, CDR2 SMNVEV (reference sequence). Written as DNA, the CDR3 is TGTGCCAGCGGCAAACGCGGGAGGTCCCGCGAGCAGTACTTC. It is translated as CASGKRGRSREQYF.

This clonotype was counted at least ten times. V gene TRBV6-6 combines with J gene TRBJ1-2; no definite D call. V was cut by 0 bases and J by 6 bases, with 14 bases left in between. Germline V gene lookup returns CDR1 MNHNY and CDR2 SVGAGI (reference sequence). CDR3 length: 15 amino acids. CDR3 protein: CASSYSSAAGHGYTF. CDR3 DNA: TGTGCCAGCAGTTACTCGTCCGCGGCCGGGCATGGCTACACCTTC.

This clonotype was counted a few times. The V and J genes are TRBV12-3 or TRBV12-4 and TRBJ1-2; TRBD1 aligns across 9 bases. The V and J ends lost 2 bases and 5 bases, in that order; junction bases with no gene match: 6. The CDR3 runs to 15 residues. This CDR3 is CASSLSTGGKYGYTF. The CDR3 DNA reads TGTGCCAGCAGTTTATCAACAGGGGGCAAATATGGCTACACCTTC.

This clonotype was detected many times. The V and J genes are TRBV7-8 and TRBJ2-3; D call uncertain. The CDR3 consists of 15 residues. Germline CDR1 and CDR2: SGHVS and FQNEAQ. The germline V and J ends were trimmed by 0 bases and 6 bases, with 13 bases remaining between them. The CDR3 DNA sequence: TGTGCCAGCAGCTTAGCTACGGCTAGTGGGGATACGCAGTATTTT. Translation gives CASSLATASGDTQYF.

The sample holds many counts of this clonotype. The CDR3 loop is CASSLRDRLAKNIQYF. The CDR3, as DNA: TGTGCCAGCAGCCTCCGGGACAGACTAGCCAAAAACATTCAGTACTTC. V is TRBV7-2 and J is TRBJ2-4, with 7 bases lining up with TRBD1. Unmatched junction bases numbered 7, after V lost 5 bases and J lost 0 bases. From germline, CDR1 is SGHTA and CDR2 FQGNSA. This CDR3 spans 16 amino acids.

This clonotype was found a few times. The chain links TRBV7-9 to TRBJ1-6; D perhaps matches TRBD1 (5 bases). Trimming cost V 5 bases and J 5 bases, with 16 bases left between them. The CDR3 is made up of 16 amino acids. Germline loops: CDR1 SEHNR, CDR2 FQNEAQ (reference sequence). The CDR3 loop is CASSARAGVDNSPLHF. Here the CDR3 DNA reads TGTGCCAGCAGCGCCCGAGCGGGGGTAGATAATTCACCCCTCCACTTT.

This clonotype was observed many times. The V gene is TRBV20-1, the J gene TRBJ1-4; tentative D call: TRBD1 (5 bases). Germline V CDR1 and CDR2: DFQATT, SNEGSKA (reference sequence). V was cut by 6 bases and J by 5 bases, with 10 bases left in between. This CDR3 contains 12 residues. The CDR3 DNA reads TGCAGTGCACCGGGACCGAATGAAAAACTGTTTTTT. It encodes CSAPGPNEKLFF.

This clonotype was recorded at least ten times. The rearrangement joins TRBV29-1 to TRBJ2-7; TRBD2 aligns across 10 bases. This CDR3 is built from 13 residues. J was trimmed by 6 bases and V by 7 bases; bases with no gene match: 9. From germline, CDR1 is SQVTM and CDR2 ANQGSEA. The CDR3 here is CSAQGTSVSEQYF. In nucleotides, the CDR3 is TGCAGCGCTCAGGGGACTAGCGTAAGCGAGCAGTACTTC.

In its sample, this clonotype was seen many times. This chain links TRBV10-3 with TRBJ2-7, with D perhaps matching TRBD2 (7 bases). Trimming cost V 3 bases and J 2 bases, with 14 bases left between them. This CDR3 is built from 15 residues. CDR1 and CDR2 from the germline V gene are ENHRY and SYGVKD. The CDR3 DNA reads TGTGCCATCAGTGATCGGGGGAGGGGGACCTACGAGCAGTACTTC. Protein product: CAISDRGRGTYEQYF.

This clonotype was recorded at least ten times. The J gene is TRBJ2-5, the V gene TRBV29-1; 9 bases match TRBD2. Germline lookup yields CDR1 SQVTM and CDR2 ANQGSEA. V gave up 4 bases and J gave up 5 bases; unmatched junction bases: 5. This CDR3 has 13 residues. The CDR3 is CSVGGRVRETQYF. The CDR3 DNA reads TGCAGCGTTGGCGGGAGGGTGAGGGAGACCCAGTACTTC. Full variable domain (remainder filled in from reference TRBV29-1 and TRBJ2-5): SAVISQKPSRDICQRGTSLTIQCQVDSQVTMMFWYRQQPGQSLTLIATANQGSEATYESGFVIDKFPISRPNLTFSTLTVSNMSPEDSSIYLCSVGGRVRETQYFGPGTRLLVL.

In this sample, this clonotype turned up many times. The rearrangement uses TRBV2 and TRBJ1-5; the D gene is possibly TRBD1 (6 bases). V lost 2 bases, J lost 6 bases, and 8 bases lay in between. Germline values: CDR1 SNHLY, CDR2 FYNNEI. The CDR3 sequence is 13 residues long. DNA for the CDR3: TGTGCCAGCAGTGAACCCAGGGGTCAGCCCCAGCATTTT. It encodes CASSEPRGQPQHF.

The table lists this clonotype with many counts. The chain couples TRBV20-1 to TRBJ1-1; D is possibly TRBD1 (5 bases). The CDR3 length is 15 residues. The V end lost 0 bases, the J end lost 0 bases, and 11 bases lay between the germline ends. Germline CDR1 is DFQATT and CDR2 is SNEGSKA (reference sequence). CDR3 loop: CSARDPQGVNTEAFF. The CDR3 DNA reads TGCAGTGCTAGAGATCCTCAGGGAGTGAACACTGAAGCTTTCTTT.

This clonotype was detected only a few times. The V gene is TRBV4-2, the J gene TRBJ2-7; 7 nucleotides line up with TRBD2. Germline V gene lookup returns CDR1 LGHNA and CDR2 YNFKEQ. V shed 0 bases and J 1 base; nucleotides not matched to a gene: 6. This CDR3 spans 16 amino acids. In DNA form, the CDR3 reads TGTGCCAGCAGCCAAGAGAAGGCTAGCGGTTCCTACGAGCAGTACTTC. This encodes CASSQEKASGSYEQYF.

This clonotype came up many times. The chain combines TRBV12-3 or TRBV12-4 with TRBJ2-1, with D tentatively TRBD1 (5 bases). The V and J ends lost 5 bases and 8 bases respectively, with 16 bases between them. The CDR3 covers 14 residues. The CDR3 coding sequence is TGTGCCAGCAGTCCCTCAGGTGGGGCGGATGAGCAGTTCTTC. As protein: CASSPSGGADEQFF.

This clonotype was seen only a few times. This rearrangement joins TRBV2 to TRBJ1-6; TRBD1 aligns across 7 bases. This CDR3 has 14 amino acids. With 8 bases clipped from V and 8 bases from J, the junction kept 9 bases outside the gene matches. Germline CDR1 reads SNHLY; CDR2 reads FYNNEI. The CDR3 DNA reads TGTGCCAGCGGGGTCAGGGGGGGAGATTCACCCCTCCACTTT. It specifies CASGVRGGDSPLHF.

This clonotype was observed a handful of times. The rearrangement joins TRBV19 to TRBJ2-7; perhaps TRBD2 as D (7 bases). The length of the CDR3 is 15 residues. V lost 1 base and J lost 4, with 14 bases in between. Germline V gene data show CDR1 as LNHDA and CDR2 as SQIVND (reference sequence). Written as DNA, the CDR3 is TGTGCCAGTAGTATAGCCTTGGGGAGGGGGTACGAGCAGTACTTC. It translates to CASSIALGRGYEQYF.

This clonotype was detected many times. V and J are TRBV6-1 and TRBJ2-1, with 9 bases fitting TRBD1. Unmatched junction bases numbered 8, after V lost 4 bases and J lost 7 bases. This CDR3 is 15 amino acids long. Germline CDR1 reads MNHNS; CDR2 reads SASEGT. As DNA, the CDR3 is TGTGCCAGCAGTGGAACAGGGGGCGTATATAATGAGCAGTTCTTC. Translated: CASSGTGGVYNEQFF.